This T cell receptor beta chain was recovered during a study of shared clonotypes between healthy human individuals (dated by TCRdb to the early 2020s). Turning to the overall study: A few men and a couple of women, aged 18 to 49 years, made up the cohort. For each donor, CD4 naive and CD4 memory were each run on three plates, CD8 naive on two plates, and CD8 memory on one plate. The study deeply sequenced blood TCR repertoires of about 5 healthy adults to estimate repertoire size and the extent of clonotype sharing between individuals. To increase sequencing depth and limit assay-specific biases, different laboratories used diverse techniques to prepare libraries and sequence TCR repertoires. Per donor, leukapheresis produced somewhere between about 0.94 and 9.5 billion PBMCs. Broader findings and caveats from the paper: The small number of donors limited the genetic and exposure-history diversity represented. When a few donors were compared, the shared fraction of clonotypes was around 4.6% for naive CD4, around 4% for naive CD8, more than 2% for memory CD4, and around 0.4% for memory CD8. Sampling was restricted to blood, and TCR repertoires in tissues likely differ from the TCR repertoires found in blood. Estimated clonotype richness was generally larger for naive than for memory subsets. Incomplete sequencing was indicated by rarefaction of sorted-subset datasets, despite the large sequencing depth. Compared with non-shared clonotypes, the clonotypes found in all four sorted-subset donors had higher generation probabilities. Pairwise subsampling led to the expectation that sequencing depth would affect the degree of clonotype sharing among donors.

The CDR3 spans 15 residues, from the cysteine through the phenylalanine. The kept DNA is CDR3 alone, 45 bases in frame from the first base. V was cut back by 0 bases and J by 0 bases, leaving a gap of 9 bases between them. In the germline V gene (reference sequence), CDR1 corresponds to GTSNPN and CDR2 to SVGIG. Details on this clone: Its antigen has not been determined. Per-base quality was not reported, and no clone a single base away is much larger than it. The sample contains more than one DNA sequence encoding this CDR3.

The donors were healthy, HIV-negative adults who had no recently reported acute infections or vaccinations. All donors were Caucasian adults living in Nashville, Tennessee, USA. CD4+ T cells were enriched by magnetic negative selection; naive cells were then positively selected on CD45RA, and the negative fraction formed the memory subset. Blood was collected by leukapheresis, and PBMCs were isolated by Ficoll-Histopaque density gradient centrifugation and then cryopreserved in liquid nitrogen vapor phase. Purity and quantity of every magnetically sorted T cell population were checked by analytical flow cytometry. From each sorted fraction, genomic DNA was isolated and quantified by UV absorbance on a Nanodrop 2000c. Using the deep immunoSEQ assay, TCR CDR3 regions were amplified from genomic DNA by multiplex PCR. Extracted genomic DNA from each cell subset was spread evenly across all wells of several immunoSEQ 96-well plates, with each plate serving as a replicate. Each replicate PCR for sorted subsets received about 200 ng genomic DNA, equal to roughly 29,000 T cell genomes. Purified libraries were quantified with a Qubit 3.0 fluorometer, sized on a Bioanalyzer 2100, and re-quantified with the KAPA Library Quantification kit. A separate single-read 150-cycle Illumina NextSeq 550 flow cell was used to sequence each immunoSEQ 96-well plate. In the paper's pipeline: Because the immunoSEQ output held only junctional sequences and lacked quality scores, the filtering could not match the filtering applied to full-length reads. Sequences were annotated with PyIR, a Python wrapper for IgBLAST v1.9, using IMGT germline references to assign V/J genes and CDR3. Reads were removed for weak V/J assignments (E-value above 1e-6), missing CDR3, stop codons, out-of-frame junctions, or ambiguous translated residues. V3J clonotypes were defined by identical inferred V gene, J gene, and CDR3 amino acid sequence. To compute the percentage overlap between repertoires, the number of shared unique clonotypes was divided by the size of the smaller repertoire. Repertoire richness was assessed with RTK rarefaction, the Chao1 estimator, and Recon v2.1 estimates of unobserved clonotypes. Generation probabilities for all TCRbeta clonotypes obtained by the gDNA method from a handful of donors were computed using OLGA. TCRdb stores this immuneACCESS table with in-frame sequences only. Part of the clones is absent; in the studies checked, under half of the shortfall reflects unresolved V genes, and no reason is known for the rest. The V and J calls and clone size come from that table; D and trimming were worked out from the DNA. The sample includes some 2,400,000 clones, with about 94% observed a single time. 0.1% to 0.15% of the sample is in the top ten clones.

This receptor was obtained from a man younger than 30 in good health. Here the chain combines TRBV30 and TRBJ1-5; the D gene is perhaps TRBD1, from 5 matching bases. The sample taken for sequencing was naive CD4+ T cells sorted from blood. Explained via the paper, the cell subset or site label denotes: CD45RA+ positively selected. The CDR3 loop reads CAWSVPGLSNQPQHF. The sequenced DNA: TGTGCCTGGAGTGTACCAGGGCTTAGCAATCAGCCCCAGCATTTT.